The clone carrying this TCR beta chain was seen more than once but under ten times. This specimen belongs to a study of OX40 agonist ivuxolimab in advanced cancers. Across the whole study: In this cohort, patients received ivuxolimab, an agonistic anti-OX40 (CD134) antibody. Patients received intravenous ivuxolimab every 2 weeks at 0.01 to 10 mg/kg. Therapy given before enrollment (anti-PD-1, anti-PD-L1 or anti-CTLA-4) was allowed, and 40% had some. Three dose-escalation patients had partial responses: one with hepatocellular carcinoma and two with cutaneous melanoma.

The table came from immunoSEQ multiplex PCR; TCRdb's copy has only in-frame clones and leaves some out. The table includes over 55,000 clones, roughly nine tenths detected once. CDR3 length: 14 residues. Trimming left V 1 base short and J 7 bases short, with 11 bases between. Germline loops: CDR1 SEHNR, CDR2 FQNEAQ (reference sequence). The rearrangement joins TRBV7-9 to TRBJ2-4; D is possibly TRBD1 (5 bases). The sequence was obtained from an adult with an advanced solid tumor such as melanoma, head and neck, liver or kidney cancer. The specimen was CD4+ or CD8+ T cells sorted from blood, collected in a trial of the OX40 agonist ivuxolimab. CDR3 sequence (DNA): TGTGCCAGCAGCTTAGAAGGGGTTGCGAACATTCAGTACTTC. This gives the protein CASSLEGVANIQYF.